This TCR beta chain was observed in a study of T cell changes during pregnancy in multiple sclerosis. The CDR3 runs to 16 residues. Germline V lookup: CDR1 SGDLS, CDR2 YYNGEE. The junction had 9 bases not matched to a gene; V was cut back by 3 bases and J by 4 bases. The data were produced by immunoSEQ multiplex PCR, yet TCRdb's version contains in-frame clones alone and is incomplete. The sample consists of 79,000 or so clones, about 88% of them appearing once. The specimen was peripheral blood, collected before pregnancy. The chain combines TRBV9 with TRBJ2-1, with 8 bases identical to TRBD2. This clonotype was sampled from a female donor with multiple sclerosis, enrolled in a pregnancy study. This CDR3 is CASSDYSGVGYNEQFF. CDR3 bases: TGTGCCAGCAGCGATTATAGCGGGGTGGGGTACAATGAGCAGTTCTTC.